This T cell receptor (beta chain) is drawn from a study of cytomegalovirus exposure and HLA in healthy donors. The V gene's germline CDR1 is DFQATT and CDR2 SNEGSKA (reference sequence). The CDR3 sequence is 11 residues long. The V end lost 6 bases, the J end lost 6 bases, and 9 bases lay between the germline ends. Points from the study as a whole: In terms of immune exposure information, only CMV serostatus was available.

Concerning this clone itself: The target antigen is unknown.

The PCR ran on 60 Vbeta and 13 Jbeta primers. Profiled with immunoSEQ multiplex PCR; TCRdb holds only in-frame clones, not every one. Of around 58,000 clones in the sample, approximately 71% were seen once. This TCR was sampled from a man between 35 and 55 years old in good health and CMV-seropositive. V and J are TRBV20-1 and TRBJ1-3; D is ambiguous. The specimen sequenced was PBMCs. CDR3 DNA sequence: TGCAGTGCCCTTCGAGAAAACACCATATATTTT. Translating gives CSALRENTIYF.